This TCR beta chain comes out of a study of T cells after yellow fever vaccination. This clonotype was seen many times. Its antigen is unidentified. With 4 bases clipped from V and 8 bases from J, the junction kept 3 bases outside the gene matches. The length of the CDR3 is 13 residues. CDR1 is SGHVS, CDR2 FNYEAQ, per germline. TCRdb independently ran MiXCR on the 5' RACE reads; one entry per CDR3 protein. The table has about 320,000 distinct CDR3 sequences, about 4.5% seen once. General observations from the study: The bulk population could contribute abundant contaminating clonotypes to FACS-sorted repertoires.

The sequencing used PBMCs, collected 15 days after the yellow fever booster vaccination. This sequence originates from a man aged 18 to 29 who received the YFV17D yellow fever vaccine. The chain links TRBV7-6 to TRBJ2-1; 9 nucleotides align to TRBD2. This chain's CDR3 is CASSSRTSDEQFF. The CDR3 DNA reads TGTGCCAGCAGCTCACGGACTAGCGATGAGCAGTTCTTC.